A selection of T cell receptor beta chains follows, all from one sample in a study of T cell changes during pregnancy in multiple sclerosis. The repertoire was sequenced with immunoSEQ multiplex PCR; TCRdb's copy has only in-frame clones and lacks some. This sample has tens of thousands of clones; approximately 90% occur once, and the top ten carry around 3.2%. This sample comprised CD4+ T cells from peripheral blood mononuclear cells, obtained in the first trimester of pregnancy. The receptors originated from a female donor in good health, enrolled as a control in a pregnancy study. Both conserved end residues are part of each CDR3. Each record gives: V gene, D gene, clone size, J gene, CDR3 DNA, CDR3 protein. A D gene is named only where the DNA matches it firmly. Rows give clone size only sometimes, using once, few, many, or a class for an expanded clone.

TRBV6-5	.	.	TRBJ2-5	TGTGCCAGCAGTTACTCGATCAACGGGGGGCAGACCCAGTACTTC	CASSYSINGGQTQYF
TRBV5-1	TRBD2	.	TRBJ2-1	TGCGCCAGCAGCCTTAGCGGGGGGGTCTCTTCCTACAATGAGCAGTTCTTC	CASSLSGGVSSYNEQFF
TRBV29-1	TRBD1	once	TRBJ2-2	TGCAGCGTTTCCGGAAGGACAGGGCGGAACGGGGAGCTGTTTTTT	CSVSGRTGRNGELFF
TRBV4-1	.	.	TRBJ1-2	TGCGCCAGCAGCTATCGGGGGGCGGATGGCTACACCTTC	CASSYRGADGYTF
TRBV5-8	TRBD1	.	TRBJ1-2	TGTGCCAGCAGCTTGGACAGGGGGCGAAGCGGTGGCTACACCTTC	CASSLDRGRSGGYTF
TRBV23-1	TRBD2	.	TRBJ2-5	TGCGCCAGCAGTTCCAACACTAGCGTGGGGGAAGAGACCCAGTACTTC	CASSSNTSVGEETQYF
TRBV4-2	TRBD2	.	TRBJ2-2	TGTGCCAGCAGCCAAGTAGGGGCAGGAGCGGGAGGACACACCGGGGAGCTGTTTTTT	CASSQVGAGAGGHTGELFF
TRBV28	.	.	TRBJ2-1	TGTGCCAGCAGTTTACGAGGGGGCTCCTACAATGAGCAGTTCTTC	CASSLRGGSYNEQFF
TRBV28	.	.	TRBJ1-4	TGTGCCAGCAGTTTGGCTGGGGGGGCCAGGGAAAAACTGTTTTTT	CASSLAGGAREKLFF
TRBV6-6	.	once	TRBJ2-7	TGTGCCAGCAGCCCCCTCCGGGTTGAACCCTACGAGCAGTACTTC	CASSPLRVEPYEQYF
TRBV5-1	.	once	TRBJ2-2	TGCGCCAGCAGCTTGGCCGGTACGCGGAACACCGGGGAGCTGTTTTTT	CASSLAGTRNTGELFF
TRBV7-2	.	.	TRBJ2-1	TGTGCCAGCAGCCTCCGGGACTTATCCTACAATGAGCAGTTCTTC	CASSLRDLSYNEQFF
TRBV9	.	.	TRBJ2-3	TGTGCCAGCAGCGTAGCGGGTTCGGCCTCCGTGGATACGCAGTATTTT	CASSVAGSASVDTQYF
TRBV6-1	.	.	TRBJ2-7	TGTGCCAGCAGTGAATCGATCGATCAGGGGAAACAGTACTTC	CASSESIDQGKQYF
TRBV27	.	.	TRBJ2-5	TGTGCCAGCAGTCCCGGGACTTGGGGACAAGAGACCCAGTACTTC	CASSPGTWGQETQYF
TRBV19	TRBD1	.	TRBJ1-2	TGTGCCAGTAGTGCCGGGACAGGAGCTAACTATGGCTACACCTTC	CASSAGTGANYGYTF
TRBV5-5	.	few	TRBJ1-1	TGTGCCAGCAGCAGGGGAGTGGGGGCCACTGAAGCTTTCTTT	CASSRGVGATEAFF
TRBV29-1	.	.	TRBJ1-2	TGCAGGCCTAGCAGCGGGAGGTATAACTATGGCTACACCTTC	CRPSSGRYNYGYTF
TRBV10-2	TRBD2	once	TRBJ2-7	TGCGCCAGCAGCCTCGGACTAGCGGGGTTGGCCGAGCAGTACTTC	CASSLGLAGLAEQYF
TRBV10-3	.	.	TRBJ1-2	TGTGCCATCAGTGAGTCGAGCTCCCCTAACTATGGCTACACCTTC	CAISESSSPNYGYTF
TRBV5-4	.	once	TRBJ1-1	TGTGCCAGCAGCTTGAGGGGGAACACTGAAGCTTTCTTT	CASSLRGNTEAFF
TRBV7-9	TRBD2	.	TRBJ2-2	TGTGCCACCCGTCTCCTAGCGGGAAGTCCGACCGGGGAGCTGTTTTTT	CATRLLAGSPTGELFF
TRBV6-1	.	few	TRBJ2-7	TGTGCCAGCAGTGGGGAAGGGGCCGTAGGATACGAGCAGTACTTC	CASSGEGAVGYEQYF
TRBV4-3	.	.	TRBJ2-7	TGCGCCAGCAGCCAGGAGGCCGACAGGAATGGGTACGAGCAGTACTTC	CASSQEADRNGYEQYF
TRBV27	TRBD1	.	TRBJ1-5	TGTGCCAGCAGAAGGACAGGGGGCACTTCCCTGAGCAATCAGCCCCAGCATTTT	CASRRTGGTSLSNQPQHF
TRBV11-1	.	.	TRBJ2-7	TGTGCCAGCAGCTTAGACAATATCGACTCCTACGAGCAGTACTTC	CASSLDNIDSYEQYF
TRBV6-6	TRBD1	medium-sized	TRBJ1-2	TGTGCCAGCAGTACGCCGACAGGGACCTATGGCTACACCTTC	CASSTPTGTYGYTF
TRBV5-4	.	.	TRBJ1-6	TGTGCCAGCAGCCCCAAGGGAGGGGGTAATTCACCCCTCCACTTT	CASSPKGGGNSPLHF
TRBV28	TRBD1	.	TRBJ1-2	TGTGCCAGCAGTATAAGCATAACAGGGGGATTCTATGGCTACACCTTC	CASSISITGGFYGYTF
TRBV4-1	.	.	TRBJ1-4	TGCGCCAGCAGCCACCGGGTACGCCGGACTAATGAAAAACTGTTTTTT	CASSHRVRRTNEKLFF
TRBV29-1	.	.	TRBJ1-2	TGCAGCGTCCTTACAGGTTTTAACTATGGCTACACCTTC	CSVLTGFNYGYTF
TRBV7-3	TRBD2	few	TRBJ2-2	TGTGCCAGCAGGCTACCGGGACTAGCGCTCGGGGAGCTGTTTTTT	CASRLPGLALGELFF
TRBV5-1	TRBD2	.	TRBJ2-5	TGCGCCAGCAGCTTACCTAGCGGGTCAGAGACCCAGTACTTC	CASSLPSGSETQYF
TRBV27	.	.	TRBJ2-1	TGTGCCAGCAGTTTAAAGAGGAGTTTTACCTACAATGAGCAGTTCTTC	CASSLKRSFTYNEQFF
TRBV2	.	.	TRBJ2-2	TGTGCCAGCAGTGAAAGCTCGAACACCGGGGAGCTGTTTTTT	CASSESSNTGELFF
TRBV2	TRBD1	few	TRBJ1-3	TGTGCCAGCAGACGACAGGGGCTCAATGGAAACACCATATATTTT	CASRRQGLNGNTIYF
TRBV19	TRBD2	.	TRBJ2-5	TGTGCCAGTAGTATGTTCCCTAGCGGGGGGGCCTCTGGAAAGACCCAGTACTTC	CASSMFPSGGASGKTQYF
TRBV5-4	TRBD2	.	TRBJ2-3	TGTGCCAGCAGCAAGGGACTAGCGGGGGGCGCTAGCACAGATACGCAGTATTTT	CASSKGLAGGASTDTQYF
TRBV14	TRBD1	.	TRBJ1-2	TGTGCCAGCAGCCCCGGGACAGCCTTCTATGGCTACACCTTC	CASSPGTAFYGYTF
TRBV19	.	few	TRBJ1-1	TGTGCCAGTAGTATGAAGGGGAATGAAGCTTTCTTT	CASSMKGNEAFF
TRBV4-2	TRBD2	.	TRBJ2-3	TGTGCCAGCAGCCGGCCGACAGGGAGGGTGATACTAGCGGGAGGAGATACGCAGTATTTT	CASSRPTGRVILAGGDTQYF